The next 30 T cell receptor beta chains were all read from a single sample in a study of shared clonotypes between healthy human individuals. Method: immunoSEQ multiplex PCR; TCRdb's copy keeps in-frame clones and lacks some. The sample holds hundreds of thousands of clones, less than 80% seen once. The source material was memory CD4+ T cells sorted from blood. Subset described: CD45RA-negative fraction. The receptors were gathered from a woman in her 30s in good health.

The chain carries TRBV28 and TRBJ2-5; 7 bases are shared with TRBD1. Germline CDR1 MDHEN, CDR2 SYDVKM. The J segment lost 3 bases and the V segment lost 3 bases, leaving 7 bases of the junction unmatched. The CDR3 loop spans 15 amino acids. The CDR3 region has the DNA TGTGCCAGCAGTTTCTGGTCAGGGGGAAAAGAGACCCAGTACTTC. Translated: CASSFWSGGKETQYF.

A few counts support this clone. This sequence joins TRBV6-5 and TRBJ1-2; D not resolved. Trimming pared 2 bases from V and 2 bases from J, leaving 6 bases between. The germline V gene has CDR1 MNHEY and CDR2 SVGAGI. This CDR3 has 13 residues. CDR3 amino acids: CASSYNMNYGYTF. The CDR3 DNA follows: TGTGCCAGCAGTTACAATATGAACTATGGCTACACCTTC.

The chain couples TRBV19 to TRBJ1-2; D gene ambiguous. Germline CDR1 LNHDA, CDR2 SQIVND (reference sequence). The ends were cut back, 8 bases at V and 3 bases at J, with 7 bases in the middle. This CDR3 region has 11 residues. The CDR3 region has the DNA TGTGCCAGTTTTCATTACTATGGCTACACCTTC. Amino acids: CASFHYYGYTF.

This clone was recorded only once. The chain couples TRBV21-1 to TRBJ2-7; no check of the table's D call, TRBD2, against the DNA was made. TRBV21-1 is assigned pseudogene status. This CDR3 comprises 16 residues. CDR3 residues: CASSKASGTPPYEQYF. The CDR3 DNA is TGTGCCAGCAGCAAAGCTAGCGGGACGCCACCCTACGAGCAGTACTTC.

On this clone: The identical CDR3 is also encoded by other nucleotide sequences in the sample. This chain links TRBV2 with TRBJ1-4; maybe TRBD1 (5 bases). V was clipped by 1 base and J by 11 bases, with 5 bases between them. In germline, CDR1 is SNHLY, CDR2 FYNNEI. The CDR3 loop spans 11 amino acids. The CDR3 spells CASSEGGKLFF. In DNA, the CDR3 is TGTGCCAGCAGTGAAGGGGGGAAACTGTTTTTT.

The chain combines TRBV7-2 with TRBJ2-7, with 13 bases fitting TRBD2. This CDR3 has 16 amino acids. Germline V gene sequence: CDR1 SGHTA, CDR2 FQGNSA. Trimming at V came to 2 bases and at J to 5 bases, leaving 6 bases not matched to a gene. The CDR3 sequence: CASSLQLAGGPHEQYF. The CDR3 nucleotides read TGTGCCAGCAGCTTACAACTAGCGGGAGGGCCCCACGAGCAGTACTTC.

The rearrangement links TRBV6-1 to TRBJ1-2, with a weak D call TRBD1 (5 bases). CDR1 is MNHNS, CDR2 SASEGT, per germline. The CDR3 is 12 amino acids. The V gene lost 9 bases and the J gene lost 2 bases, with 10 bases spanning the gap. The CDR3 coding sequence is TGTGCCAGTCAGGGTTGGAACTATGGCTACACCTTC. Translation: CASQGWNYGYTF.

The V call is TRBV6-4, the J call TRBJ2-1, with TRBD2 identical over 9 bases. Germline V CDR1 and CDR2: MRHNA, SNTAGT. V was clipped by 3 bases and J by 4 bases; unmatched bases: 7. The CDR3 spans 16 residues. The CDR3, as DNA: TGTGCCAGCAGTGAAAGGCTAGCGGGGCCTTACAATGAGCAGTTCTTC. Translating gives CASSERLAGPYNEQFF.

The chain recombines TRBV28 with TRBJ2-2, with D hard to call. The CDR3 extends over 16 amino acids. Between the trimmed V and J ends, which lost 2 bases and 1 base, there was a span of 11 bases. CDR1 and CDR2 from the germline V gene are MDHEN and SYDVKM. CDR3 sequence: CASSLEALGNTGELFF. The CDR3 DNA sequence: TGTGCCAGCAGTTTAGAGGCCCTTGGGAACACCGGGGAGCTGTTTTTT.

The rearrangement joins TRBV2 to TRBJ1-5; D gene ambiguous. The CDR3 loop spans 13 amino acids. The germline gives CDR1 SNHLY, CDR2 FYNNEI. V lost 6 bases and J 3 bases, leaving 9 bases between the germline ends. This chain's CDR3 is CASRYDINQPQHF. The CDR3 DNA is TGTGCCAGCAGATACGACATCAATCAGCCCCAGCATTTT.

The chain recombines TRBV6-4 with TRBJ2-1; perhaps TRBD2 as D (6 bases). Germline loops: CDR1 MRHNA, CDR2 SNTAGT. The CDR3 has 15 amino acids. Trimming pared 3 bases from V and 4 bases from J, leaving 13 bases between. The DNA of the CDR3 is TGTGCCAGCAGTGAAAGTGGCGGGGATTACAATGAGCAGTTCTTC. Amino acids: CASSESGGDYNEQFF.

This clone was counted a single time. This chain connects TRBV6-1 to TRBJ1-2; D gene ambiguous. Trimming removed 5 bases from V and 4 bases from J, with 14 bases in between. The CDR3 contains 14 residues. Looked up from germline, CDR1 is MNHNS and CDR2 is SASEGT. CDR3 in DNA: TGTGCCAGCAGTTCCTTTAGAGGGCGCTATGGCTACACCTTC. It yields the protein CASSSFRGRYGYTF.

There are many counts of this clone. The rearrangement links TRBV28 to TRBJ2-3, with D possibly matching TRBD1 (5 bases). Trimming cost V 5 bases and J 7 bases, with 13 bases left between them. Per the germline V gene, CDR1 is MDHEN and CDR2 is SYDVKM. The CDR3 covers 13 residues. In DNA form, the CDR3 reads TGTGCCAGCAGTGAGCCCCAGGGTCATACGCAGTATTTT. Protein product: CASSEPQGHTQYF.

This clone was seen more than once but under ten times. The chain joins TRBV5-1 to TRBJ2-3; 10 bases line up with TRBD2. This CDR3 has 15 residues. Germline values: CDR1 SGHRS, CDR2 YFSETQ. Trimming cost V 7 bases and J 1 base; bases outside gene matches: 6. The DNA for the CDR3 is TGCGCCAGCGGAACCGGGACTAGCGGCACAGATACGCAGTATTTT. Protein product: CASGTGTSGTDTQYF.

This clone was found once. Other DNA sequences in the sample encode the same CDR3. The chain couples TRBV5-1 to TRBJ2-1; no reliable D call. V was trimmed by 0 bases and J by 3 bases, leaving 10 bases between them. The CDR3 loop spans 15 amino acids. From germline, CDR1 is SGHRS and CDR2 YFSETQ. CDR3 in DNA: TGCGCCAGCAGCTTGGCTGCGTCTAGCTACAATGAGCAGTTCTTC. Encoded protein: CASSLAASSYNEQFF.

For this clone: A single base separates this from a much larger clone, so it may be a read error. V gene TRBV7-9 combines with J gene TRBJ2-7; D unclear. CDR3 length: 11 residues. Per the germline V gene, CDR1 is SEHNR and CDR2 is FQNEAQ (reference sequence). The CDR3 sequence is CTSSLSYEQYF. CDR3 bases: TGTACCAGCAGCTTATCCTACGAGCAGTACTTC.

This clone was counted between two and nine times. The sample carries other DNA sequences with the same CDR3. The V gene is TRBV7-6, the J gene TRBJ2-3; D gene unclear. This CDR3 contains 13 residues. From germline, CDR1 is SGHVS and CDR2 FNYEAQ. V gave up 1 base and J gave up 2 bases, with 4 bases separating them. The CDR3 sequence: CASSLGHTDTQYF. The CDR3 DNA reads as TGTGCCAGCAGCTTAGGCCACACAGATACGCAGTATTTT. Full variable domain (outside the CDR3, taken from reference TRBV7-6 and TRBJ2-3): GAGVSQSPRYKVTKRGQDVALRCDPISGHVSLYWYRQALGQGPEFLTYFNYEAQQDKSGLPNDRFSAERPEGSISTLTIQRTEQRDSAMYRCASSLGHTDTQYFGPGTRLTVL.

The chain combines TRBV11-3 with TRBJ2-1; weak D call: TRBD1 (5 bases). This CDR3 has 11 residues. V was pared by 5 bases and J by 7 bases, with 6 bases between. Germline V gene data show CDR1 as SGHNT and CDR2 as YENEEA. For the CDR3, the DNA is TGTGCCAGCAGCAAGGGGAATGAGCAGTTCTTC. Translation: CASSKGNEQFF. The entire variable domain, with the rest obtained from reference TRBV11-3 and TRBJ2-1, is as follows: EAGVVQSPRYKIIEKKQPVAFWCNPISGHNTLYWYLQNLGQGPELLIRYENEEAVDDSQLPKDRFSAERLKGVDSTLKIQPAELGDSAVYLCASSKGNEQFFGPGTRLTVL.

There are a few counts of this clone. The chain carries TRBV7-9 and TRBJ2-7; TRBD1 matches at 12 bases. V shed 7 bases and J 9 bases; nucleotides not matched to a gene: 10. This CDR3 is built from 14 residues. The germline CDR1 and CDR2 sequences are SEHNR and FQNEAQ (reference sequence). The CDR3 DNA follows: TGTGCCAGCACGTCACCGGGACAGGGGGCTGGGCAGTACTTC. This codes for CASTSPGQGAGQYF. Full variable domain (rest looked up from reference TRBV7-9 and TRBJ2-7): DTGVSQNPRHKITKRGQNVTFRCDPISEHNRLYWYRQTLGQGPEFLTYFQNEAQLEKSRLLSDRFSAERPKGSFSTLEIQRTEQGDSAMYLCASTSPGQGAGQYFGPGTRLTVT.

This clone was observed a few times. The chain is built from TRBV5-1 and TRBJ1-1; D unresolved. V lost 0 bases to trimming and J lost 8 bases, with 11 bases between them. CDR1 is SGHRS, CDR2 YFSETQ, per germline. This CDR3 is built from 13 residues. The CDR3 DNA is TGCGCCAGCAGCTTGGGGCGTCTAGGGGAAGCTTTCTTT. It is translated as CASSLGRLGEAFF.

The CDR3 nucleotides are TGTGCCATCAGGGTAACTAGCGGGAACTACAATGAGCAGTTCTTC. It specifies CAIRVTSGNYNEQFF. This rearrangement joins TRBV10-3 to TRBJ2-1; 10 bases align to TRBD2. The CDR3 has 15 residues. The V and J ends lost 6 bases and 3 bases, in that order; junction bases with no gene match: 5. Germline V gives CDR1 ENHRY, CDR2 SYGVKD.

This chain joins TRBV5-6 and TRBJ2-3; 8 bases line up with TRBD1. V lost 1 base to trimming and J lost 1 base; unmatched junction nucleotides: 2. The CDR3 extends over 15 amino acids. Germline V lookup: CDR1 SGHDT, CDR2 YYEEEE. CDR3 amino acids: CASSLTGGGTDTQYF. The CDR3 coding sequence is TGTGCCAGCAGCTTGACAGGGGGAGGCACAGATACGCAGTATTTT.

V is TRBV27 and J is TRBJ2-7, with TRBD1 identical over 10 bases. Germline V gene lookup returns CDR1 MNHEY and CDR2 SMNVEV (reference sequence). Trimming took 5 bases from V and 4 from J; bases not matched to a gene: 8. CDR3 length: 15 amino acids. In DNA, the CDR3 is TGTGCCAGCAGTCCGACTTGGACAGGGGGGTACGAGCAGTACTTC. This sequence encodes CASSPTWTGGYEQYF.

The chain carries TRBV19 and TRBJ2-1, with D possibly being TRBD2 (6 bases). Trimming removed 1 base at V and 4 bases at J, with 14 bases between. Germline assignment: CDR1 LNHDA and CDR2 SQIVND (reference sequence). The CDR3 is 16 amino acids. The CDR3 DNA reads TGTGCCAGTAGTATAGGGGGTCCTGGGAGGTACAATGAGCAGTTCTTC. Protein: CASSIGGPGRYNEQFF.

This clone came up once. The rearrangement links TRBV7-9 to TRBJ1-1; 12 nucleotides align to TRBD1. The CDR3 is 15 amino acids. Germline V gives CDR1 SEHNR, CDR2 FQNEAQ (reference sequence). The J segment lost 6 bases and the V segment lost 5 bases, leaving 7 bases of the junction unmatched. CDR3 loop: CASSQGQGAHSEAFF. The CDR3 DNA sequence: TGTGCCAGCAGCCAGGGACAGGGGGCCCACTCTGAAGCTTTCTTT.

CDR3 DNA: TGTGCCAGCAGCTTAGGGGCAGGGGGCCCCGGGGCCAACGTCCTGACTTTC. The encoded protein is CASSLGAGGPGANVLTF. The chain joins TRBV11-3 to TRBJ2-6, with TRBD1 matching 8 bases. Looked up from germline, CDR1 is SGHNT and CDR2 is YENEEA. The CDR3 contains 17 residues. J was trimmed by 4 bases and V by 1 base; bases with no gene match: 6.

The V gene is TRBV6-1, the J gene TRBJ1-1; 8 positions agree with TRBD1. The CDR3 runs 16 residues. From germline, CDR1 is MNHNS and CDR2 SASEGT. Trimming removed 4 bases from V and 5 bases from J; junction bases left unmatched: 12. The CDR3, as DNA: TGTGCCAGCAGTGGGGTCGGACAGGGAGCAAGAACTGAAGCTTTCTTT. It specifies CASSGVGQGARTEAFF.

This clone has only a few counts. The V gene is TRBV6-1, the J gene TRBJ1-5; 7 nucleotides align to TRBD1. Per germline, CDR1 MNHNS and CDR2 SASEGT. The CDR3 consists of 14 residues. The trim removed 3 bases at V and 5 bases at J, leaving 4 bases unmatched. The CDR3 DNA sequence: TGTGCCAGCAGTGAGACAGGGTTATATCAGCCCCAGCATTTT. Translated, it gives CASSETGLYQPQHF.

A single count supports this clone. The chain recombines TRBV6-5 with TRBJ1-5; D possibly corresponds to TRBD1 (6 bases). This CDR3 has 15 residues. Germline-derived CDR1 and CDR2 are MNHEY and SVGAGI. V lost 7 bases and J 8 bases, leaving 21 bases between the germline ends. The CDR3 DNA reads as TGTGCCAGCACCACCCAAGGGGGGTCAAATAAGCCCCAGCATTTT. It encodes CASTTQGGSNKPQHF.

The sample holds many counts of this clone. The chain carries TRBV2 and TRBJ1-5, with D possibly being TRBD1 (5 bases). The V gene's germline CDR1 is SNHLY and CDR2 FYNNEI. The CDR3 spans 18 residues. V lost 3 bases, J lost 2 bases, and 20 bases lay in between. CDR3 nucleotide sequence: TGTGCCAGCAGTGATGAGGATGTATGGGGCGCGGGCAATCAGCCCCAGCATTTT. It is translated as CASSDEDVWGAGNQPQHF.